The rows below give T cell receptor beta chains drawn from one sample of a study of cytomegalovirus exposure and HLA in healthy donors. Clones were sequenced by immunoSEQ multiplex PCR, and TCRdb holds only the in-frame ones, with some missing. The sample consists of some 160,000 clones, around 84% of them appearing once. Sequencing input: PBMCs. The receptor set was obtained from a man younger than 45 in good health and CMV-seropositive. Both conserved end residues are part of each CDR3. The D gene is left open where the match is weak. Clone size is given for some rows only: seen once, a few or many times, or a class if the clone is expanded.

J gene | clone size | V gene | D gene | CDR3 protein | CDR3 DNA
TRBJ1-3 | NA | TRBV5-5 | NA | CASRAPGSRGNTIYF | TGTGCCAGCAGAGCTCCGGGATCCAGGGGAAACACCATATATTTT
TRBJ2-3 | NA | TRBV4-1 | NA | CAANQGTSTDTQYF | TGCGCCGCGAATCAGGGAACTAGCACAGATACGCAGTATTTT
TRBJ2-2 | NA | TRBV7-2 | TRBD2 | CASSSTSVIAGNTGELFF | TGTGCCAGCAGCTCCACTAGCGTTATCGCCGGGAACACCGGGGAGCTGTTTTTT
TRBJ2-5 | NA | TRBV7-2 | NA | CASSTGTSKVETQYF | TGTGCCAGCAGCACCGGAACTAGCAAAGTGGAGACCCAGTACTTC
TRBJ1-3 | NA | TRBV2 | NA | CASSEGSARARSGNTIYF | TGTGCCAGCAGTGAGGGTTCGGCCCGCGCGAGGAGTGGAAACACCATATATTTT
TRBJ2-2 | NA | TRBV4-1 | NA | CASSQVRAGELFF | TGCGCCAGCAGCCAAGTGAGAGCCGGGGAGCTGTTTTTT
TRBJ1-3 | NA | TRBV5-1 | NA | CASSYITGSGNTIYF | TGCGCCAGCAGCTACATAACAGGGTCAGGAAACACCATATATTTT
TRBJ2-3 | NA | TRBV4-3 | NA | CASSQGLVARADTQYF | TGCGCCAGCAGCCAAGGATTGGTAGCGAGGGCAGATACGCAGTATTTT
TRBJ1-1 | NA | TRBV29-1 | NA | CSVAHRLNTEAFF | TGCAGCGTTGCGCACAGATTGAACACTGAAGCTTTCTTT
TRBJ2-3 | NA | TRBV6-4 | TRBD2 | CASSGWREADTDTQYF | TGTGCCAGCAGTGGTTGGCGGGAGGCCGACACAGATACGCAGTATTTT
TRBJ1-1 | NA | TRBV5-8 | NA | CASSQPGGGDMNTEAFF | TGTGCCAGCAGCCAACCGGGGGGGGGAGACATGAACACTGAAGCTTTCTTT
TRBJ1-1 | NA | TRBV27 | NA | CASSPLRGKNTEAFF | TGTGCCAGCAGTCCCCTGCGGGGCAAAAACACTGAAGCTTTCTTT
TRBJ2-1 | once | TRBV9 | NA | CASSGGVAETGGQFF | TGTGCCAGCAGCGGGGGGGTAGCGGAGACCGGAGGGCAGTTCTTC
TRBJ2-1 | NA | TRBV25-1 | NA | CASSHASTEGDEQFF | TGTGCCAGCAGTCACGCCTCGACAGAAGGCGATGAGCAGTTCTTC
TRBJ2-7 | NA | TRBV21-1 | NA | CASSKGQTSEQYF | TGTGCCAGCAGCAAAGGCCAGACTTCCGAGCAGTACTTC
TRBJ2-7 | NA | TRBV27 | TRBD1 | CASSLSPGQEPYEQYF | TGTGCCAGCAGTTTATCCCCGGGACAGGAACCCTACGAGCAGTACTTC
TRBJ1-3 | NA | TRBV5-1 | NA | CASTLSGYGNTIYF | TGCGCCAGCACCCTATCAGGGTATGGAAACACCATATATTTT